This TCR delta chain was captured in a study of Vδ1+ human thymocytes. This clone has just a few counts. Its matching antigen is unknown. An end of the junction differs from the germline gene, which may be a read error. Whole-study findings and limits: Thymic delta-chain repertoires held roughly 18% Vdelta2 sequences and few Vdelta3, despite high sort purity. Thymic TRG and TRD repertoires appeared highly polyclonal, with Gaussian CDR3 length distributions. TRD repertoires were essentially private, unlike widely shared TRG clonotypes.

CDR1 is TSWWSYY, CDR2 QGS, per germline. The CDR3 runs to 13 residues. The template was reverse-transcribed extracted RNA. The CDR3 regions were amplified by multiplex PCR from V-gene primers to a constant-region primer. TCRdb called clones from the multiplex PCR reads again using CATT. The data contain roughly 25,000 delta-chain clones, around 7.4% of them singletons. Thymocytes were sorted as CD3+ TCRVdelta1+ TCRVdelta2- after alphabeta T cell depletion. Sorted Vdelta1+ thymocytes were about 96% to 99.6% pure. The sequenced sample was Vdelta1+ gamma-delta thymocytes from the thymus. Subset given: FACS-sorted CD3+ TCRalphabeta- TCRVdelta1+ TCRVdelta2- thymocytes. The sequence was obtained from a girl under three years old who had congenital heart surgery. J is TRDJ1 and V is TRDV1, with D hard to call. This CDR3 reads CALGEPKRPKHIF. DNA for the CDR3: TGTGCTCTTGGGGAACCGAAAAGGCCCAAACACATCTTT.